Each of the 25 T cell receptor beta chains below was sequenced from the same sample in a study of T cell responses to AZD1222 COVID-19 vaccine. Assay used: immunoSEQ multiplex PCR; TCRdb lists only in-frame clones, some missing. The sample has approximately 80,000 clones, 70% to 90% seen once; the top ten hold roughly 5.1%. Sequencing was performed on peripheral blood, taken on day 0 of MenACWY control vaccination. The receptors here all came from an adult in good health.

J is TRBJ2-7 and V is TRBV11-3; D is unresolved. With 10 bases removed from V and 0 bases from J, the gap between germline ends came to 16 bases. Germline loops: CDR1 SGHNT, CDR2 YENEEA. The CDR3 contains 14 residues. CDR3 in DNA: TGTGCCACCTCGGGTCCAATGAGCTCCTACGAGCAGTACTTC. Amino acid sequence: CATSGPMSSYEQYF.

As DNA, the CDR3 is TGCGCGAGCCGGCTGGAGCCGCACACCGGGGAGCTGTTTTTT. Translated, it gives CASRLEPHTGELFF. This chain links TRBV5-1 with TRBJ2-2; D uncertain. Germline loops: CDR1 SGHRS, CDR2 YFSETQ. The CDR3 consists of 14 residues.

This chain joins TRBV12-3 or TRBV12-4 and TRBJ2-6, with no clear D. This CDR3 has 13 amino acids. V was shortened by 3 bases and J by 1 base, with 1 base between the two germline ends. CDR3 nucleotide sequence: TGTGCCAGCAGTTTGTCTGGGGCCAACGTCCTGACTTTC. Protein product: CASSLSGANVLTF.

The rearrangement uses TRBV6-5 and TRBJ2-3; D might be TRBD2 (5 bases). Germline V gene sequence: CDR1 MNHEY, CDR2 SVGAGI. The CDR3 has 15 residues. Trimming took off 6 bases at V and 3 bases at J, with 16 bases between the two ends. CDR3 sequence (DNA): TGTGCCAGCAGGACCGGGATTCGGCGAACAGATACGCAGTATTTT. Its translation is CASRTGIRRTDTQYF.

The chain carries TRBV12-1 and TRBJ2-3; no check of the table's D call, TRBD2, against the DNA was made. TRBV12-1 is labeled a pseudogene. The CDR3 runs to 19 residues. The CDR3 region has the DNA TGTGCCAGCAGCTCCAATCCGGGGGAGGGGCGCTTCAGCACAGATACGCAGTATTTT. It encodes CASSSNPGEGRFSTDTQYF.

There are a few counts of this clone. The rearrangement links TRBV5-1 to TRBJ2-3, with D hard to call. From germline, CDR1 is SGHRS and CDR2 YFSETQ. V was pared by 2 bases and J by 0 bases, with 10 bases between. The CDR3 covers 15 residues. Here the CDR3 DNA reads TGCGCCAGCAGCTTCTCGACACGAAGCACAGATACGCAGTATTTT. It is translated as CASSFSTRSTDTQYF.

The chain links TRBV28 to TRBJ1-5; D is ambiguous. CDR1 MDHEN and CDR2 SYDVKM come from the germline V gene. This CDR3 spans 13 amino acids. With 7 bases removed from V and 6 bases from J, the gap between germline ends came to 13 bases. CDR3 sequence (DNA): TGTGCCAGCAAGGGTAGGGCGGGTCAGCCCCAGCATTTT. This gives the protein CASKGRAGQPQHF.

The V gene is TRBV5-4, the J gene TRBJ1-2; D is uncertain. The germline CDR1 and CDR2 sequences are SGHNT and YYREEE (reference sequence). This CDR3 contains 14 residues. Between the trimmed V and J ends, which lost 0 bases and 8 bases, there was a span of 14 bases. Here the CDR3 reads CASSLDDRSWGYTF. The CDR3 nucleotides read TGTGCCAGCAGCTTGGATGACCGTTCCTGGGGCTACACCTTC.

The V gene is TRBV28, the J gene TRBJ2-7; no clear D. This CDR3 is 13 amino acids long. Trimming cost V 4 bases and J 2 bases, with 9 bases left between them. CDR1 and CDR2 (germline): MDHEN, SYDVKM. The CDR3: CASSWGGTYEQYF. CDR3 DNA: TGTGCCAGCAGTTGGGGTGGTACCTACGAGCAGTACTTC.

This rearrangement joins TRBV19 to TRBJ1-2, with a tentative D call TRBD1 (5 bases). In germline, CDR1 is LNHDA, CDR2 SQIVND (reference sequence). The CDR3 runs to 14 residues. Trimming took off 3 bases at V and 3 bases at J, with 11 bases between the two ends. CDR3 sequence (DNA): TGTGCCAGTAGTATGGAAGGGGACTACTATGGCTACACCTTC. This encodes CASSMEGDYYGYTF.

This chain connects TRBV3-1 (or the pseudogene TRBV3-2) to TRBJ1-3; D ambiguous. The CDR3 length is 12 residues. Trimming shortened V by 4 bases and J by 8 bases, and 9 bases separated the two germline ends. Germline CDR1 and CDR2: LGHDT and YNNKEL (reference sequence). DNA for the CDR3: TGTGCCAGCAGCCGACCCCCCGACACCATATATTTT. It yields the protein CASSRPPDTIYF.

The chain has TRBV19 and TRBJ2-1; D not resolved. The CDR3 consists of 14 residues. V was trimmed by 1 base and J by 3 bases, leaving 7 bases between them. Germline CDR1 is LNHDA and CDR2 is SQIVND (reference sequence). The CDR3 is CASSIGGGYNEQFF. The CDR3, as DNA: TGTGCCAGTAGTATAGGAGGTGGCTACAATGAGCAGTTCTTC.

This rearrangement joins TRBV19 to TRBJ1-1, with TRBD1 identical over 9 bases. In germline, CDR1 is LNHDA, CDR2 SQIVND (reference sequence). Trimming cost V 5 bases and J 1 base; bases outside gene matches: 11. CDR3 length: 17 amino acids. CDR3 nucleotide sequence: TGTGCCAGTAGTTCCCGGAGGACAGGGGCCAGGAACACTGAAGCTTTCTTT. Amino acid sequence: CASSSRRTGARNTEAFF.

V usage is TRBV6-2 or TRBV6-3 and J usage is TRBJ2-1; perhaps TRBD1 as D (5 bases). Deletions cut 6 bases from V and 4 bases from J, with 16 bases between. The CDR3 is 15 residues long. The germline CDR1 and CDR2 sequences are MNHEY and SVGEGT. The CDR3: CASSEQIGVYNEQFF. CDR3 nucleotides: TGTGCCAGCAGCGAGCAAATAGGGGTATACAATGAGCAGTTCTTC.

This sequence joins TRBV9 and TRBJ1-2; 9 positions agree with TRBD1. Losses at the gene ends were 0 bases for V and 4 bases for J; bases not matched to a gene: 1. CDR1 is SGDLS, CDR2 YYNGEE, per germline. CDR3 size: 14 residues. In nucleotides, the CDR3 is TGTGCCAGCAGCGTAGGGGGACAGGGCTATGGCTACACCTTC. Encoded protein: CASSVGGQGYGYTF. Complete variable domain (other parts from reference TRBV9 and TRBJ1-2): DSGVTQTPKHLITATGQRVTLRCSPRSGDLSVYWYQQSLDQGLQFLIQYYNGEERAKGNILERFSAQQFPDLHSELNLSSLELGDSALYFCASSVGGQGYGYTFGSGTRLTVV.

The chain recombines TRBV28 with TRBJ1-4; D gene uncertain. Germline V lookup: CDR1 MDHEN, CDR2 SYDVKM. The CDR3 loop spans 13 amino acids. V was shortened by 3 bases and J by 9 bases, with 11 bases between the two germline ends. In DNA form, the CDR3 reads TGTGCCAGCAGTTTGGCGCAAGATCAAAAACTGTTTTTT. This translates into CASSLAQDQKLFF. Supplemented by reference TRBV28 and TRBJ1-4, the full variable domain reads DVKVTQSSRYLVKRTGEKVFLECVQDMDHENMFWYRQDPGLGLRLIYFSYDVKMKEKGDIPEGYSVSREKKERFSLILESASTNQTSMYLCASSLAQDQKLFFGSGTQLSVL.

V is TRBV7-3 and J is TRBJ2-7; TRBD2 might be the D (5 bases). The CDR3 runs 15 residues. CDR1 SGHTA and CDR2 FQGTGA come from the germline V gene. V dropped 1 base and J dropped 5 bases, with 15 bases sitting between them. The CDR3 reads CASSLNLPGSHEQYF. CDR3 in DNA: TGTGCCAGCAGCTTAAACCTGCCGGGGTCTCACGAGCAGTACTTC.

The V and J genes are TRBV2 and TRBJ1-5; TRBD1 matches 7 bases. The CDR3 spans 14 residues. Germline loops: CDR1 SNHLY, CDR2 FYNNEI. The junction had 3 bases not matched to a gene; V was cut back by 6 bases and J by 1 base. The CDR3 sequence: CASRRQGSNQPQHF. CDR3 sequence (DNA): TGTGCCAGCAGAAGACAGGGAAGCAATCAGCCCCAGCATTTT.

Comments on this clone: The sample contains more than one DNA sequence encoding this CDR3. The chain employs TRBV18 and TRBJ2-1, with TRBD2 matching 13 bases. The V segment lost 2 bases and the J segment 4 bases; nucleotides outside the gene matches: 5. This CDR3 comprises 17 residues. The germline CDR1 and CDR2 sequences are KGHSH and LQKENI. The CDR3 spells CASSPATSGGPYNEQFF. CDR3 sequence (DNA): TGTGCCAGCTCACCAGCGACTAGCGGGGGGCCTTACAATGAGCAGTTCTTC.

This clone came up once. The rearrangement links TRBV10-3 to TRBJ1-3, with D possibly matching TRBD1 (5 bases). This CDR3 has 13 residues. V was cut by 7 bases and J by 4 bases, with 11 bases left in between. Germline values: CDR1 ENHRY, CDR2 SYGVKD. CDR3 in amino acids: CAITGNSGNTIYF. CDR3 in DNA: TGTGCCATCACAGGGAACTCAGGAAACACCATATATTTT.

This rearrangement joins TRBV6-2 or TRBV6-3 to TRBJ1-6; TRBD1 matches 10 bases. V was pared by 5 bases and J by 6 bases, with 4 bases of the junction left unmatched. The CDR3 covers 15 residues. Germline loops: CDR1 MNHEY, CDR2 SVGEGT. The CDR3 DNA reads TGTGCCAGCAGTGACAGGGGGCAGTTTAATTCACCCCTCCACTTT. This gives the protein CASSDRGQFNSPLHF.

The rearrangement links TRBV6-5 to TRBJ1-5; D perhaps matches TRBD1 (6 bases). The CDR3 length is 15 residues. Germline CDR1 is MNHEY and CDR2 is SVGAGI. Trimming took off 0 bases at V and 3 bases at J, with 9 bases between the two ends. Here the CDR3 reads CASSYSGTPNQPQHF. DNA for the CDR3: TGTGCCAGCAGTTACTCGGGGACACCCAATCAGCCCCAGCATTTT.

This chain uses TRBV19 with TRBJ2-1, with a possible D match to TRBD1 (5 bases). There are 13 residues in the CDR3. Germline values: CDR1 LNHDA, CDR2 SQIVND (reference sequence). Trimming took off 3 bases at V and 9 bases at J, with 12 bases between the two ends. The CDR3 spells CASSMSGAGEQFF. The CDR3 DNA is TGTGCCAGTAGTATGAGTGGGGCCGGTGAGCAGTTCTTC. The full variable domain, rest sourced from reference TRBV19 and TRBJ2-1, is DGGITQSPKYLFRKEGQNVTLSCEQNLNHDAMYWYRQDPGQGLRLIYYSQIVNDFQKGDIAEGYSVSREKKESFPLTVTSAQKNPTAFYLCASSMSGAGEQFFGPGTRLTVL.

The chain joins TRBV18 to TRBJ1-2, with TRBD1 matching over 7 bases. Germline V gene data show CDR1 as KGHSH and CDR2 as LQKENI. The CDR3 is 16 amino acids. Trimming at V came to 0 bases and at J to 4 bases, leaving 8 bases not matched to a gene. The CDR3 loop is CASSPPTGRIGYGYTF. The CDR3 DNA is TGTGCCAGCTCACCACCGACAGGGCGAATAGGCTATGGCTACACCTTC. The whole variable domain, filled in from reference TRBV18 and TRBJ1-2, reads NAGVMQNPRHLVRRRGQEARLRCSPMKGHSHVYWYRQLPEEGLKFMVYLQKENIIDESGMPKERFSAEFPKEGPSILRIQQVVRGDSAAYFCASSPPTGRIGYGYTFGSGTRLTVV.

The DNA for the CDR3 is TGTGCCAGCAGCCTGGGACAGGGGGCGAGATCACCCCTCCACTTT. This translates into CASSLGQGARSPLHF. The gene calls are TRBV13 and TRBJ1-6; 12 bases fit TRBD1. Germline V gives CDR1 PRHDT, CDR2 FYEKMQ (reference sequence). V gave up 5 bases and J gave up 10 bases; unmatched junction bases: 6. The length of the CDR3 is 15 residues.